The clone carrying this T cell receptor beta chain was counted many times. Diagnoses rested on clinical symptoms, serum thyroxine and TRAb, thyroid ultrasound and orbital computed tomography. CDR3 length: 16 residues. From germline, CDR1 is LGHDT and CDR2 YNNKEL (reference sequence). Losses at the gene ends were 1 base for V and 4 bases for J; bases not matched to a gene: 9. The investigators amplified TCR beta CDR3 regions from RNA transcripts. The study used the HTBI primer set for a first-round RT-PCR of the TCR CDR3. From the multiplex PCR reads, TCRdb called clonotypes with MiXCR, one entry per CDR3 protein. The table has around 480,000 distinct CDR3 sequences, under 15% seen once. This entry belongs to a study of T cells in Graves' hyperthyroidism and ophthalmopathy.

Sample: blood. The chain combines TRBV3-1 with TRBJ2-5; 7 positions match TRBD2. This TCR came from a woman aged 18-30 years with Graves' hyperthyroidism. The DNA of the CDR3 is TGTGCCAGCAGCCAAGGGGGGGGACTAATGACAGAGACCCAGTACTTC. Its translation: CASSQGGGLMTETQYF.